The rows below give T cell receptor beta chains drawn from one sample of a study. TCRdb redid the calling of the multiplex PCR reads with MiXCR, one entry per CDR3 protein. The data show about 610 distinct CDR3 sequences, about 4% seen once. The sample was Tregs sorted from blood. These receptors originate from a female donor with breast cancer. The CDR3 runs from the conserved cysteine through the conserved F or W. The D gene is left open where the match is weak. Clone size, where shown, is once, few, many, or a class for clones that have expanded.

>TRBJ1-2|TRBV12-3/TRBV12-4|medium-sized|TRBD1
CASSNTGQYYGYTF
TGTGCCAGCAGTAACACGGGACAGTACTATGGCTACACCTTC
>TRBJ1-2|TRBV12-3/TRBV12-4|large|NA
CASSYGTSNYGYTF
TGTGCCAGCAGTTACGGGACATCCAACTATGGCTACACCTTC
>TRBJ1-2|TRBV12-3/TRBV12-4|medium-sized|NA
CASSLAFRVLTGGYTF
TGTGCCAGCAGTTTAGCTTTCCGGGTGTTAACGGGTGGCTACACCTTC
>TRBJ1-2|TRBV12-3/TRBV12-4|medium-sized|NA
CASSFGDLGGGYTF
TGTGCCAGCAGTTTCGGGGACCTAGGTGGTGGCTACACCTTC
>TRBJ1-2|TRBV12-3/TRBV12-4|medium-sized|TRBD1
CASSPGTEFSYGYTF
TGTGCCAGCAGTCCCGGGACAGAATTTTCCTATGGCTACACCTTC
>TRBJ1-2|TRBV12-3/TRBV12-4|many|NA
CASSRTSPGYGYTF
TGTGCCAGCAGTCGGACGAGCCCGGGATATGGCTACACCTTC
>TRBJ1-2|TRBV12-3/TRBV12-4|many|TRBD1
CASSHGTGGGTYYGYTF
TGTGCCAGCAGCCACGGGACAGGCGGAGGCACTTACTATGGCTACACCTTC
>TRBJ1-2|TRBV12-3/TRBV12-4|medium-sized|TRBD1
CASSPTGAAANYGYTF
TGTGCCAGCAGTCCTACAGGGGCTGCAGCTAACTATGGCTACACCTTC
>TRBJ1-2|TRBV12-3/TRBV12-4|large|NA
CASSLGRVYGYTF
TGTGCCAGCAGTTTAGGGAGGGTTTATGGCTACACCTTC
>TRBJ1-2|TRBV12-3/TRBV12-4|many|NA
CASSAQGYYGYTF
TGTGCCAGCAGTGCACAGGGATACTATGGCTACACCTTC
>TRBJ1-2|TRBV12-3/TRBV12-4|large|NA
CASSLDQLYGYTF
TGTGCCAGCAGTTTAGACCAGCTCTATGGCTACACCTTC
>TRBJ1-2|TRBV12-3/TRBV12-4|medium-sized|NA
CASTRLGWIPNYGYTF
TGTGCCAGCACTCGTCTTGGGTGGATACCTAACTATGGCTACACCTTC
>TRBJ1-2|TRBV12-3/TRBV12-4|large|NA
CASSNGHLNYGYTF
TGTGCCAGCAGCAACGGACATCTTAACTATGGCTACACCTTC
>TRBJ1-2|TRBV12-3/TRBV12-4|medium-sized|TRBD1
CASSSGQRAYTF
TGTGCCAGCAGTTCGGGACAGCGGGCGTACACCTTC
>TRBJ1-2|TRBV12-3/TRBV12-4|few|NA
CASRQGLNYGYTF
TGTGCCAGCAGACAGGGCCTCAACTATGGCTACACCTTC
>TRBJ1-2|TRBV12-3/TRBV12-4|medium-sized|NA
CASSLAVKRSGSTF
TGTGCCAGCAGTTTAGCAGTCAAGCGTAGCGGTAGCACCTTC
>TRBJ1-2|TRBV12-3/TRBV12-4|medium-sized|NA
CASRDSRLNYGYTF
TGTGCCAGCAGGGATAGCCGACTGAACTATGGCTACACCTTC
>TRBJ1-2|TRBV12-3/TRBV12-4|NA|NA
CASSPYEGPNYGYTF
TGTGCCAGCAGTCCCTACGAGGGACCAAACTATGGCTACACCTTC
>TRBJ1-2|TRBV12-3/TRBV12-4|large|NA
CASSLAASYTF
TGTGCCAGCAGCCTCGCCGCCTCTTACACCTTC
>TRBJ1-2|TRBV12-3/TRBV12-4|few|NA
CASRTWQDSHGYTF
TGTGCCAGCAGAACCTGGCAGGACTCCCATGGCTACACCTTC
>TRBJ1-2|TRBV12-3/TRBV12-4|medium-sized|TRBD1
CASSLAQGRNYGYTF
TGTGCCAGCAGTTTAGCACAGGGGCGGAACTATGGCTACACCTTC
>TRBJ1-2|TRBV12-3/TRBV12-4|large|TRBD1
CASRPTGLGGYTF
TGTGCCAGCAGGCCGACAGGGCTCGGTGGCTACACCTTC